These T cell receptor beta chains were read from a single sample in a study of OX40 agonist ivuxolimab in advanced cancers. The method was immunoSEQ multiplex PCR; TCRdb's version includes in-frame clones alone and lacks a portion of them. The sample has around 38,000 clones, around 82% seen once. This specimen was CD4+ or CD8+ T cells sorted from blood, taken in a trial of the OX40 agonist ivuxolimab. Receptors were obtained from an adult with an advanced solid tumor such as melanoma, head and neck, liver or kidney cancer. Each CDR3 is given without its conserved first and last residue. The order of the fields is V gene, D gene, CDR3 protein. D genes are given only for firm matches.

v_gene: TRBV30; d_gene: NA; CDR3aa: AWSVYGQDYSNQPQH
v_gene: TRBV5-1; d_gene: TRBD1; CDR3aa: ASSFGRGSNTGELF
v_gene: TRBV6-1; d_gene: NA; CDR3aa: ASSDTGTVNTEAF
v_gene: TRBV2; d_gene: NA; CDR3aa: ASSRLGNQPQH
v_gene: TRBV5-1; d_gene: NA; CDR3aa: ASSLGLTNQPQH
v_gene: TRBV27; d_gene: TRBD1; CDR3aa: ASRPGTGGYTGELF
v_gene: TRBV27; d_gene: NA; CDR3aa: ASSSGTLNYGYT
v_gene: TRBV4-3; d_gene: NA; CDR3aa: ASSQDGYGYT
v_gene: TRBV14; d_gene: NA; CDR3aa: ASSPLGGLEYNEQF
v_gene: TRBV19; d_gene: NA; CDR3aa: ASSIGGPSYEQY
v_gene: TRBV5-5; d_gene: NA; CDR3aa: ASSPAEGTVYGYT
v_gene: TRBV7-2; d_gene: TRBD1; CDR3aa: ASSPGQGYGEAF
v_gene: TRBV15; d_gene: TRBD1; CDR3aa: ATSRDRGSYEQY
v_gene: TRBV10-3; d_gene: NA; CDR3aa: AISEQLEQY
v_gene: TRBV29-1; d_gene: NA; CDR3aa: SVGVTENGYT
v_gene: TRBV4-1; d_gene: TRBD1; CDR3aa: ASSEQGANTYNEQF
v_gene: TRBV30; d_gene: NA; CDR3aa: AWSVTRGQY
v_gene: TRBV10-3; d_gene: NA; CDR3aa: AISEGREDNEQF
v_gene: TRBV9; d_gene: NA; CDR3aa: ASSVIDTELGEQY
v_gene: TRBV7-2; d_gene: NA; CDR3aa: ASSRAGGFAYEQY
v_gene: TRBV6-5; d_gene: NA; CDR3aa: ASSRGRDTEAF
v_gene: TRBV7-8; d_gene: NA; CDR3aa: ASSLAQQGYEQY
v_gene: TRBV29-1; d_gene: NA; CDR3aa: SVEEKVGLEAF
v_gene: TRBV5-1; d_gene: NA; CDR3aa: ASSLERSSGEQY
v_gene: TRBV19; d_gene: TRBD2; CDR3aa: ASSRLGSVAGVYEQY
v_gene: TRBV19; d_gene: NA; CDR3aa: APTRGSGYT
v_gene: TRBV30; d_gene: NA; CDR3aa: AWSVGEDDTEAF
v_gene: TRBV7-9; d_gene: NA; CDR3aa: ASSTYNEQF
v_gene: TRBV29-1; d_gene: TRBD1; CDR3aa: SVGGAYRGPRQF